This paragraph covers one T cell receptor beta chain sequence. Trimming removed 7 bases at V and 1 base at J, with 14 bases between. Germline values: CDR1 SQVTM, CDR2 ANQGSEA. The CDR3 is 14 residues long. Assay used: immunoSEQ multiplex PCR; TCRdb lists only in-frame clones, some missing. The sample contains tens of thousands of clones, more than 85% of which appear only once. This sample is part of a study of technical replicates of blood from several donors. Sequenced material: T cells isolated from PBMCs. The rearrangement joins TRBV29-1 to TRBJ1-5; TRBD1 might be the D (6 bases). This clonotype was obtained from a human donor in good health. Some clones in this sample may be carry-over from other donors' samples. The CDR3 nucleotides read TGCAGCGCCGTGATGGGGGCGAGCAATCAGCCCCAGCATTTT. It encodes CSAVMGASNQPQHF.